This T cell receptor beta chain was sequenced for a study of blood T cell repertoires in COVID-19. About the study: Acute-phase and convalescent COVID-19 samples originated in the United States, Italy and Spain. PBMCs, B-cell-depleted T cells, or T cells provided the cDNA or gDNA that made up the material.

Trimming cost V 0 bases and J 4 bases, with 3 bases left between them. Germline assignment: CDR1 SNHLY and CDR2 FYNNEI. The CDR3 is 12 residues long. With regard to this clone: Different DNA sequences within this sample yield the same CDR3.

In the authors' workflow: Nucleated cell number was recorded as an estimate derived from reference gene primer amplification. Only in-frame clones appear in the TCRdb table, and some are missing; sequencing was by immunoSEQ multiplex PCR. The V and J calls and the clone size are those of that table, but D and trimming were determined from the DNA. The sample holds about 180,000 clones, approximately 85% seen once. The sequencing sample was made of peripheral blood. The clonotype originates from a human donor with active or convalescent COVID-19. The donor label of this sample is uncertain. V is TRBV2 and J is TRBJ2-5, with no clear D. As DNA, the CDR3 is TGTGCCAGCAGTGAAGCGCGAGAGACCCAGTACTTC. It is translated as CASSEARETQYF.